The 7 T cell receptor beta chains given below trace back to one sample, sequenced in a study of T cell responses to AZD1222 COVID-19 vaccine. Repertoires were generated with immunoSEQ multiplex PCR, while TCRdb's copy carries only in-frame clones and drops some. The sample yields about 190,000 clones, more than 75% seen once. Specimen: peripheral blood, collected on day 0 of AZD1222 vaccination. These receptors originate from an adult in good health.

The chain is built from TRBV5-1 and TRBJ2-5, with 8 bases matching TRBD1. Germline values: CDR1 SGHRS, CDR2 YFSETQ. The CDR3 contains 14 residues. Unmatched junction bases numbered 4, after V lost 4 bases and J lost 2 bases. CDR3 amino acids: CASSPGQGQETQYF. CDR3 nucleotide sequence: TGCGCCAGCAGCCCCGGACAGGGTCAAGAGACCCAGTACTTC. The full variable domain, with the rest looked up from reference TRBV5-1 and TRBJ2-5, is KAGVTQTPRYLIKTRGQQVTLSCSPISGHRSVSWYQQTPGQGLQFLFEYFSETQRNKGNFPGRFSGRQFSNSRSEMNVSTLELGDSALYLCASSPGQGQETQYFGPGTRLLVL.

This clone was recorded once. The rearrangement uses TRBV10-3 and TRBJ1-6; a weak D match, TRBD1 (6 bases). Looked up from germline, CDR1 is ENHRY and CDR2 is SYGVKD. The CDR3 length is 13 residues. Trimming pared 6 bases from V and 5 bases from J, leaving 8 bases between. This chain's CDR3 is CAIRRQDNSPLHF. In DNA form, the CDR3 reads TGTGCCATCAGAAGACAGGATAATTCACCCCTCCACTTT.

The chain recombines TRBV6-5 with TRBJ1-6, with D unresolved. Trimming shortened V by 2 bases and J by 7 bases, and 9 bases separated the two germline ends. This CDR3 has 14 residues. Germline lookup yields CDR1 MNHEY and CDR2 SVGAGI. CDR3 coding DNA: TGTGCCAGCAGTTACCTCCCGGGGAATTCACCCCTCCACTTT. Encoded protein: CASSYLPGNSPLHF.

Points on this clone: Relative to the germline gene, one junction end is altered; a read error may explain this. V gene TRBV28 combines with J gene TRBJ1-5; the D is unclear. CDR3 length equals 13 residues. Germline lookup yields CDR1 MDHEN and CDR2 SYDVKM. The CDR3 loop is CTSLGNSNQPQHF. Written as DNA, the CDR3 is TGTACCAGTCTGGGAAATAGCAATCAGCCCCAGCATTTT.

The chain employs TRBV13 and TRBJ2-7; the D is unclear. The ends were cut back, 8 bases at V and 4 bases at J, with 9 bases in the middle. CDR1 and CDR2 (germline): PRHDT, FYEKMQ (reference sequence). The CDR3 extends over 11 amino acids. CDR3 residues: CASSIEYEQYF. CDR3 nucleotides: TGTGCCAGCTCTATTGAGTACGAGCAGTACTTC.

V and J are TRBV7-6 and TRBJ2-2, with 7 nucleotides matching TRBD2. The CDR3 is 14 amino acids. The V segment lost 9 bases and the J segment 3 bases; nucleotides outside the gene matches: 7. Germline-derived CDR1 and CDR2 are SGHVS and FNYEAQ. In DNA, the CDR3 is TGTGCCAGTGATAGCGGGTGGGACACCGGGGAGCTGTTTTTT. Protein: CASDSGWDTGELFF. Full variable domain (missing parts from reference TRBV7-6 and TRBJ2-2): GAGVSQSPRYKVTKRGQDVALRCDPISGHVSLYWYRQALGQGPEFLTYFNYEAQQDKSGLPNDRFSAERPEGSISTLTIQRTEQRDSAMYRCASDSGWDTGELFFGEGSRLTVL.

This clone appeared a single time. This chain links TRBV6-5 with TRBJ1-2; D is uncertain. In germline, CDR1 is MNHEY, CDR2 SVGAGI. This CDR3 is 13 amino acids long. V was shortened by 2 bases and J by 3 bases, with 7 bases between the two germline ends. The CDR3, as DNA: TGTGCCAGCAGTTACAGCGTAGACTATGGCTACACCTTC. It encodes CASSYSVDYGYTF.